This T cell receptor (beta chain) is from a study of Graves' ophthalmopathy and Graves' hyperthyroidism. RNA transcripts served as template for amplifying TCR beta CDR3 sequences. HTBI-primed first-round RT-PCR preceded second-round multiplex PCR. TCRdb fed the multiplex PCR reads into MiXCR, producing one record per CDR3 protein. The sample lists over a million distinct CDR3 sequences, less than 45% occurring once. CDR3 size: 14 residues. Germline CDR1 is DFQATT and CDR2 is SNEGSKA (reference sequence). V dropped 6 bases and J dropped 2; count of bases not matched to a gene: 6. Study outcomes and limitations: In blood, most expanded thyroid clonotypes above 0.001 frequency were also detected. Cross-validated, the 13-signature model showed 87.88%/81.08% sensitivity/specificity, and 80%/75% in the test set. The model reached around 66% sensitivity and about 73% specificity for predicting ophthalmopathy progression.

None of the included patients had other autoimmune diseases, uncontrolled infections, pregnancy or lactation, as these led to exclusion. For this clonotype: The target antigen is unknown.

The TCR originated in an adult man with Graves' hyperthyroidism. V and J are TRBV20-1 and TRBJ2-5; 10 nucleotides match TRBD2. The sample comprised peripheral blood or thyroid tissue (not recorded which). The CDR3 protein is CSAILAGGQETQYF. CDR3 nucleotides: TGCAGTGCGATTTTAGCGGGGGGTCAAGAGACCCAGTACTTC.